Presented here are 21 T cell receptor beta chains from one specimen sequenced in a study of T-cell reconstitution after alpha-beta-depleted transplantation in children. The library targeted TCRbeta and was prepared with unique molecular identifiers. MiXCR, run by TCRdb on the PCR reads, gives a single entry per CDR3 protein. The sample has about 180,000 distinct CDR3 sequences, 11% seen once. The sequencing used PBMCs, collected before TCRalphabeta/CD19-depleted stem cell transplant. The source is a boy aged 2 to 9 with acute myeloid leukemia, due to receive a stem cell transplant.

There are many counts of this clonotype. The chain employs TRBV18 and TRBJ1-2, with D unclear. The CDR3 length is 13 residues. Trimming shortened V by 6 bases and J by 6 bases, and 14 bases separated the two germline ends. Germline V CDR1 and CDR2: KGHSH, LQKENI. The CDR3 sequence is CASSHGGGDGYTF. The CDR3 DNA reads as TGTGCCAGCTCCCACGGTGGCGGGGATGGCTACACCTTC.

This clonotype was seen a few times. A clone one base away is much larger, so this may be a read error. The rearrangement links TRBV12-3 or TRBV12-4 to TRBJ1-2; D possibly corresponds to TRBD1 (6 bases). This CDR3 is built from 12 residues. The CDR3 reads CASRTGPYGDTF. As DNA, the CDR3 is TGTGCCAGCAGAACAGGGCCCTATGGCGACACCTTC.

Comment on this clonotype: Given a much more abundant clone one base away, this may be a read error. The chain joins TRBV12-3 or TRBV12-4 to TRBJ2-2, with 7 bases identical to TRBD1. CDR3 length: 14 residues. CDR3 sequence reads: CASKGQPNSGELFF. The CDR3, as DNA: TGTGCCAGCAAGGGACAGCCGAACAGCGGGGAGCTGTTTTTT.

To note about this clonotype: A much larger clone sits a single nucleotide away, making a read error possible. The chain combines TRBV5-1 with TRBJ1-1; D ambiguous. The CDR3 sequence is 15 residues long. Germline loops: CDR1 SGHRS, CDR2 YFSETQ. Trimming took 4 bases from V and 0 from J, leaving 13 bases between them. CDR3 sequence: CASSPVRIMNTEAFF. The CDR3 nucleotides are TGCGCCAGCAGCCCGGTACGGATCATGAACACTGAAGCTTTCTTT.

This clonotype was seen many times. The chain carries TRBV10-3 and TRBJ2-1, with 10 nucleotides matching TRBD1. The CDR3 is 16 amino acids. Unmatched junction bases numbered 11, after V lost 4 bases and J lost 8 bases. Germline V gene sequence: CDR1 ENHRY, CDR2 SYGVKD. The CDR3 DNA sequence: TGTGCCATCAGTGGAACTGACAGGGGGCTAGTCGATGAGCAGTTCTTC. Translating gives CAISGTDRGLVDEQFF.

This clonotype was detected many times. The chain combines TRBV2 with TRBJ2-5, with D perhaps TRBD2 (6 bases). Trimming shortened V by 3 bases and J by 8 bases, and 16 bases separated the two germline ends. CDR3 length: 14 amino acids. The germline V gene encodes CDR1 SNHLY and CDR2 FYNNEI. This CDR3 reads CASSDGRRGGTQYF. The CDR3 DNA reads TGTGCCAGCAGTGATGGGCGGCGGGGAGGCACCCAGTACTTC.

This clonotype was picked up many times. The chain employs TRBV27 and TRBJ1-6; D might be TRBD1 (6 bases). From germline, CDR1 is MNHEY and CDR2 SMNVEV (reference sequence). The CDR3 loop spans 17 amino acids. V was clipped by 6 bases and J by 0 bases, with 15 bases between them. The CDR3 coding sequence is TGTGCCAGCAGCAAGACAACAGGGCCCTCCTATAATTCACCCCTCCACTTT. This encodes CASSKTTGPSYNSPLHF.

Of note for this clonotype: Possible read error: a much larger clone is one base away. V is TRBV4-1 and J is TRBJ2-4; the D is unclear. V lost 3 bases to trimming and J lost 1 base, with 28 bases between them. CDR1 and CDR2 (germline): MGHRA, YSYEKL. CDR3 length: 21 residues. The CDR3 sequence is CASSHPSSARNEPSAKNIQYF. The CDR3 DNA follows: TGCGCCAGCAGCCACCCGAGCTCGGCGCGGAACGAACCTAGTGCCAAAAACATTCAGTACTTC.

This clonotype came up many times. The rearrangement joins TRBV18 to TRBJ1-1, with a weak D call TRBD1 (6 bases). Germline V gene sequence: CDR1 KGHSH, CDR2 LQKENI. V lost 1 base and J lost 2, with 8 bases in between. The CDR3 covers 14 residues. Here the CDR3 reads CASSPQGDNTEAFF. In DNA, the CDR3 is TGTGCCAGCTCACCACAGGGGGATAACACTGAAGCTTTCTTT.

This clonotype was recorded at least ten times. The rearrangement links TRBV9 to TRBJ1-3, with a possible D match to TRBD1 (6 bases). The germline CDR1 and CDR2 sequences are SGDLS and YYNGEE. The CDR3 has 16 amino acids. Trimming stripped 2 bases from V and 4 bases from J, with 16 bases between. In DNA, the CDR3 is TGTGCCAGCAGCGTTGAACGGGGGCTTACAGGAAACACCATATATTTT. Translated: CASSVERGLTGNTIYF.

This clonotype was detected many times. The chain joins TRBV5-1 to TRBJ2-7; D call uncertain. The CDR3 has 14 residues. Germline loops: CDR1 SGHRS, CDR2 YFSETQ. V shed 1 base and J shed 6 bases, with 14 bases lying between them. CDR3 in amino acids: CASSLSGGAGEQYF. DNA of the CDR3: TGCGCCAGCAGCTTGTCTGGCGGTGCAGGCGAGCAGTACTTC.

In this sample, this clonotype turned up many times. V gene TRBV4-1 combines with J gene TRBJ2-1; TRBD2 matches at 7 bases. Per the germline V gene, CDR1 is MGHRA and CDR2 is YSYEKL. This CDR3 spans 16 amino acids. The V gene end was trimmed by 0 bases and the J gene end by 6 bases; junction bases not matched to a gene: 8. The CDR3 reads CASSQDSGRAGNEQFF. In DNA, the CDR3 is TGCGCCAGCAGCCAAGATAGTGGGAGGGCGGGCAATGAGCAGTTCTTC.

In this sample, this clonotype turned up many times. The CDR3 spells CASSEGGSYEQYV. The CDR3 DNA is TGTGCCAGCAGTGAAGGGGGATCCTACGAGCAGTACGTC. The J gene is TRBJ2-7, the V gene TRBV6-1; D remains unclear. The ends were cut back, 1 base at V and 1 base at J, with 5 bases in the middle. Germline assignment: CDR1 MNHNS and CDR2 SASEGT. The CDR3 is 13 amino acids.

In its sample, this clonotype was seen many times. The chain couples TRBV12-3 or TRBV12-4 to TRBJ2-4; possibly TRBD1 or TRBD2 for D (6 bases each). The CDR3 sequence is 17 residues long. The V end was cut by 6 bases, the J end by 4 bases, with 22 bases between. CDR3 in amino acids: CASRKGGLIALKNIQYF. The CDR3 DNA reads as TGTGCCAGCAGGAAAGGGGGGCTGATAGCCCTAAAAAACATTCAGTACTTC.

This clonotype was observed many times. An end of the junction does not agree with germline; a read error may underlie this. CDR3 nucleotides: TGTGCCAGCAGTTTTGCCCCCCTCAGGCTAGTATTC. Amino acids: CASSFAPLRLVF. This sequence joins TRBV12-3 or TRBV12-4 and TRBJ2-5; D is uncertain. This CDR3 contains 12 residues.

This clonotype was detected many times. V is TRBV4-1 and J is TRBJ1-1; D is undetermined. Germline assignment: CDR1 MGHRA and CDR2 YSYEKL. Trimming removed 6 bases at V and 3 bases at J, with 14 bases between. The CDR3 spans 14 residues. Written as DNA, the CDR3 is TGCGCCAGCAGGCTCGGGTGGGTTGACACTGAAGCTTTCTTT. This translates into CASRLGWVDTEAFF.

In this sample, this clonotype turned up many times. The CDR3 loop reads CSDMVGAAETQYF. In DNA, the CDR3 is TGCAGCGACATGGTTGGGGCCGCGGAGACCCAGTACTTC. The chain uses TRBV29-1 and TRBJ2-5; a possible D gene is TRBD1 (5 bases). Germline V gene lookup returns CDR1 SQVTM and CDR2 ANQGSEA. Trimming shortened V by 7 bases and J by 5 bases, and 17 bases separated the two germline ends. This CDR3 has 13 residues.

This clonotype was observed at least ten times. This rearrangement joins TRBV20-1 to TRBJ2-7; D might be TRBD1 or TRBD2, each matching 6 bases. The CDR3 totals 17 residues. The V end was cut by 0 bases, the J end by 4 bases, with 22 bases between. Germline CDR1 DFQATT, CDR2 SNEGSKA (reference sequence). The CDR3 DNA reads TGCAGTGCTAGAGATAGGGGGGCGGGGACCATCAGTTACGAGCAGTACTTC. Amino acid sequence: CSARDRGAGTISYEQYF.

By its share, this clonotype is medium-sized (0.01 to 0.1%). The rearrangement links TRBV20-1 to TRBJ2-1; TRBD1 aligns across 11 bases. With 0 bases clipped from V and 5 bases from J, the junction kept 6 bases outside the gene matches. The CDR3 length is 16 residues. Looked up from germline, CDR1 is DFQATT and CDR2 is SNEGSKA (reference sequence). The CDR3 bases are TGCAGTGCTAGAGATTCCGGACAGGGGGCCCACAATGAGCAGTTCTTC. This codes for CSARDSGQGAHNEQFF.

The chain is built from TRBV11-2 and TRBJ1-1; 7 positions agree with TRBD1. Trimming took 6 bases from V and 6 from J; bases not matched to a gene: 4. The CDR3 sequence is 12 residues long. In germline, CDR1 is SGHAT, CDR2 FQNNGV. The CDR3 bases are TGTGCCAGCAGGTCTACAGGGGCTGAAGCTTTCTTT. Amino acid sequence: CASRSTGAEAFF.

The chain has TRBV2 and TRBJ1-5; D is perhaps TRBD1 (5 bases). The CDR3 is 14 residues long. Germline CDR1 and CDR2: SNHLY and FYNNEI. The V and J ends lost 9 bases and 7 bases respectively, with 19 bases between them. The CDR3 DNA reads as TGTGCCAGTTGTAATGGGGCAGGGAGCCAGCCCCAGCATTTT. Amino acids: CASCNGAGSQPQHF.